A selection of T cell receptor beta chains follows, all from one sample in a study of radiotherapy plus CTLA-4 blockade in lung cancer. Generated by immunoSEQ multiplex PCR, the TCRdb table keeps only in-frame clones and is missing some. The profile shows 25,000 to 35,000 clones, more than 60% of them singletons. The sequenced sample was peripheral blood, obtained from a patient treated with radiotherapy plus ipilimumab. The receptors originated from a human donor with non-small cell lung cancer who had stable disease on radiotherapy plus ipilimumab. CDR3s include the opening cysteine and the closing phenylalanine or tryptophan. D genes are given only for firm matches. Size values are once, few and many counts, or a class for expanded clones, and some rows have none.

17	NA	TRBV5-1	NA	TRBJ1-5	TGCGCCATCCAGCACCGCGGACGGCAGGGGCATAATCAGCCCCAGCATTTT	CAIQHRGRQGHNQPQHF
15	NA	TRBV6-1	NA	TRBJ1-2	TGTGCCAGCAGGATTCCCTTAGGGACACAGAATGGCTACACCTTC	CASRIPLGTQNGYTF
11	NA	TRBV7-9	NA	TRBJ1-2	TGTGCCAGCAGCTTATTTGGTGGCTACACCTTC	CASSLFGGYTF
15	NA	TRBV6-5	NA	TRBJ1-3	TGTGCCAGCAGTCCGGGACGGTCAGCGGGAAACACCATATATTTT	CASSPGRSAGNTIYF
14	TRBD1	TRBV7-2	few	TRBJ1-5	TGTGCCAGCAGCCGTACAGGGGGCAATCAGCCCCAGCATTTT	CASSRTGGNQPQHF
15	TRBD1	TRBV27	NA	TRBJ1-2	TGTGCCAGCTCTCTGAGCGAACAGGGGCGAGGTGGCTACACCTTC	CASSLSEQGRGGYTF
12	NA	TRBV6-5	NA	TRBJ1-1	TGTGCCAGCAGTTACAAGAACACTGAAGCTTTCTTT	CASSYKNTEAFF
17	NA	TRBV28	NA	TRBJ1-2	TGTGCCAGCAGTTCCTCCTCAATCCTGGTCTCGTCCCATGGCTACACCTTC	CASSSSSILVSSHGYTF
13	NA	TRBV6-4	NA	TRBJ1-5	TGTGCCAGCAGTGACGCGGCCAATCAGCCCCAGCATTTT	CASSDAANQPQHF
16	NA	TRBV19	NA	TRBJ1-2	TGTGCCAGTAGCCCAGTGAGAGGGCAGAATCGTGGCGGCTACACCTTC	CASSPVRGQNRGGYTF
16	NA	TRBV5-1	NA	TRBJ2-6	TGCGCCAGCAGCTTGGTCGGGACCTCTGGGGCCAACGTCCTGACTTTC	CASSLVGTSGANVLTF
18	TRBD2	TRBV9	NA	TRBJ2-3	TGTGCCAGCAGCGGGCGGGAGGTTGGAAGGCTCCCCTCCGATACGCAGTATTTT	CASSGREVGRLPSDTQYF
14	NA	TRBV19	NA	TRBJ2-1	TGTGCCAGTAGTAGACTACAGGGAGGCAATGAGCAGTTCTTC	CASSRLQGGNEQFF
12	TRBD1	TRBV19	once	TRBJ1-2	TGTGCCAGCACCGACAGGGTCTATGGCTACACCTTC	CASTDRVYGYTF
14	NA	TRBV2	NA	TRBJ1-2	TGTGCCAGCAAGGGGCAGGGAAATAACTATGGCTACACCTTC	CASKGQGNNYGYTF
12	NA	TRBV28	NA	TRBJ1-2	TGTGCCAGCAGCGAAATGGGGGTTGGCTACACCTTC	CASSEMGVGYTF
14	TRBD2	TRBV7-9	NA	TRBJ2-7	TGTGCCAGCAGCTTGGCGGGGGACTCCTACGAGCAGTACTTC	CASSLAGDSYEQYF
14	TRBD2	TRBV6-4	NA	TRBJ2-5	TGTGCCAGCAGTGAGTCGGGGGGGCGGAAGACCCAGTACTTC	CASSESGGRKTQYF
15	TRBD2	TRBV7-3	NA	TRBJ2-3	TGTGCCAGCAGCTCCTATAGCGGGGGGACAGATACGCAGTATTTT	CASSSYSGGTDTQYF
11	NA	TRBV30	once	TRBJ1-1	TGTGCCTGGACTCAGAGGTCTGAAGCTTTCTTT	CAWTQRSEAFF
13	TRBD2	TRBV28	NA	TRBJ2-3	TGTGCCACGTTGCGGGGGGGAACAGATACGCAGTATTTT	CATLRGGTDTQYF
13	TRBD1	TRBV14	NA	TRBJ1-1	TGTGCCAGCAGCCTCGGACAGGGGACTGAAGCTTTCTTT	CASSLGQGTEAFF
12	NA	TRBV2	NA	TRBJ1-1	TGTGCCAGCAGTGAACAGGGCCCTGAAGCTTTCTTT	CASSEQGPEAFF
12	NA	TRBV7-9	NA	TRBJ1-1	TGTGCCAGCCTCAGGGTTACCACTGAAGCTTTCTTT	CASLRVTTEAFF
14	NA	TRBV7-2	few	TRBJ2-4	TGTGCCAGCAGCCGACCTGGGGGGCAAAACATTCAGTACTTC	CASSRPGGQNIQYF
15	TRBD1	TRBV11-2	NA	TRBJ2-7	TGTGCCAGCAGCCCCACAGGGGGCTTTTCCTACGAGCAGTACTTC	CASSPTGGFSYEQYF
12	NA	TRBV12-5	NA	TRBJ1-2	TGTGCTAGTGGTTTTGTAGAGTATGGCTACACCTTC	CASGFVEYGYTF
15	NA	TRBV5-1	NA	TRBJ2-6	TGCGCCAGCAGCTTGGCCCTCTCTGGGGCCAACGTCCTGACTTTC	CASSLALSGANVLTF
15	TRBD1	TRBV5-4	few	TRBJ1-6	TGTGCCAGCACAAAGGACAGGGGCTATAATTCACCCCTCCACTTT	CASTKDRGYNSPLHF
18	NA	TRBV5-1	NA	TRBJ2-6	TGCGCCAGCAGCTTCGACGGACAGTGGGGCTCTGGGGCCAACGTCCTGACTTTC	CASSFDGQWGSGANVLTF
15	TRBD1	TRBV6-6	NA	TRBJ2-3	TGTGCCAGCTCGAGTGCGGCAGGGGGCAAAGATACGCAGTATTTT	CASSSAAGGKDTQYF
13	NA	TRBV2	NA	TRBJ2-4	TGTGCCAGCAGTCAGCCCAGGGTGCACATTCAGTACTTC	CASSQPRVHIQYF
14	TRBD1	TRBV5-5	NA	TRBJ1-1	TGTGCCAGCAGCTTGGTCTCAGGGGGGGTCGAAGCTTTCTTT	CASSLVSGGVEAFF
14	NA	TRBV18	NA	TRBJ1-6	TGTGCCAGCTCACCAGGGCAGGGGAATTCACCCCTCCACTTT	CASSPGQGNSPLHF
12	NA	TRBV27	once	TRBJ2-2	TGTGCCAGCCGTTCCGGTCTCGGGGAGCTGTTTTTT	CASRSGLGELFF
13	NA	TRBV10-2	NA	TRBJ2-1	TGCGCCAGCAGTCCGCTTCACTACAATGAGCAGTTCTTC	CASSPLHYNEQFF
13	NA	TRBV30	NA	TRBJ1-1	TGTGCCTGGAGTGTAGCGGGACACACTGAAGCTTTCTTT	CAWSVAGHTEAFF
16	NA	TRBV27	NA	TRBJ2-5	TGTGCCAGCAGTTTATCGAGGGATCCCAGACGAGAGACCCAGTACTTC	CASSLSRDPRRETQYF
15	TRBD1	TRBV5-1	NA	TRBJ1-2	TGCGCCAGCAGCTCCGACAGGGGGCTTTGGGGTGGCTACACCTTC	CASSSDRGLWGGYTF
15	TRBD2	TRBV6-4	NA	TRBJ2-3	TGTGCCAGCAGTGAAACGGGGGGAAGCACAGATACGCAGTATTTT	CASSETGGSTDTQYF
16	TRBD2	TRBV29-1	NA	TRBJ2-2	TGCAGCGTTCTACAGCGGGGGGGCAGAGGGACCGGGGAGCTGTTTTTT	CSVLQRGGRGTGELFF
13	TRBD1	TRBV7-9	NA	TRBJ1-4	TGTGCCAGCAGCACAGGGGTTAATGAAAAACTGTTTTTT	CASSTGVNEKLFF
16	NA	TRBV5-1	once	TRBJ1-4	TGCGCCAGCAGCCCCACTCCGACAGGTCGGGGGGAAAAACTGTTTTTT	CASSPTPTGRGEKLFF
15	TRBD1	TRBV4-3	few	TRBJ1-5	TGCGCCAGCAGCCAAACCAGACAGGGGGCTCAGCCCCAGCATTTT	CASSQTRQGAQPQHF
15	TRBD2	TRBV5-6	NA	TRBJ2-7	TGTGCCAGCACCCAACCAGCGGGGCAGGCCTACGAGCAGTACTTC	CASTQPAGQAYEQYF
14	TRBD1	TRBV5-1	NA	TRBJ2-1	TGCGCCAGTCTCCGGGACAGGGAAAGCAATGAGCAGTTCTTC	CASLRDRESNEQFF
13	TRBD1	TRBV6-6	NA	TRBJ1-2	TGTGCCAGCAGTTTTAAACAGGGGGTAGGCTACACCTTC	CASSFKQGVGYTF
15	NA	TRBV5-1	NA	TRBJ1-2	TGCGCCAGCAGCTTGGGGGGGCAACATAACTATGGCTACACCTTC	CASSLGGQHNYGYTF
14	NA	TRBV5-1	few	TRBJ1-6	TGCGCCAGCAGCCAGGGGTGGGATAATTCACCCCTCCACTTT	CASSQGWDNSPLHF
13	NA	TRBV5-1	NA	TRBJ1-6	TGCGCCAGCAAATTCACAGGCAACTCACCCCTCCACTTT	CASKFTGNSPLHF
17	TRBD2	TRBV4-1	NA	TRBJ2-2	TGCGCCAGCAGCCTCTCCGGGGGGTTTTCCAGCACCGGGGAGCTGTTTTTT	CASSLSGGFSSTGELFF
12	NA	TRBV6-5	NA	TRBJ2-5	TGTGCCAGCAGTTACTCGAGGGAGACCCAGTACTTC	CASSYSRETQYF
16	TRBD1	TRBV25-1	NA	TRBJ2-5	TGTGCCAGCAGTGAATATGGGACAGGGTTGGGGGAGACCCAGTACTTC	CASSEYGTGLGETQYF
18	TRBD2	TRBV19	NA	TRBJ2-1	TGTGCCAGTAGCATCAGAGGGCTTAGCGGGCTCTCCTACAATGAGCAGTTCTTC	CASSIRGLSGLSYNEQFF
15	NA	TRBV28	few	TRBJ2-4	TGTGCCAGCAAAGGGCAGAGTGGGGGCCAAAACATTCAGTACTTC	CASKGQSGGQNIQYF